The clone carrying this T cell receptor (beta chain) has more than one count but fewer than ten. The antigen is undetermined. This specimen belongs to a study of T-cell memory formation after mild COVID-19. Study findings and constraints: The main location of contracting CD4+ clones was CM and EM, and that of contracting CD8+ clones was EMRA. Certain responding clones were present in pre-infection memory, suggesting participation of cross-reactive memory.

The ends lost 3 bases at V and 5 bases at J; junction bases unmatched: 4. The CDR3 has 16 residues. Looked up from germline, CDR1 is LGHNA and CDR2 is YNFKEQ. TCRdb used MiXCR to reprocess the 5' RACE reads, holding one entry per CDR3 protein. The data show some 300,000 distinct CDR3 sequences, approximately 22% seen once. V gene TRBV4-2 combines with J gene TRBJ2-2, with TRBD1 matching over 12 bases. This receptor was taken from a man aged 18 to 35 who had mild COVID-19 (a few samples of this study predate the infection). Cell type and time point are not known. Material for sequencing was PBMCs or a T cell subset sorted from them (not recorded which). CDR3 sequence (DNA): TGTGCCAGCAGCCAGGAGGGACAGGGGGCGACCGGGGAGCTGTTTTTT. Protein sequence: CASSQEGQGATGELFF.